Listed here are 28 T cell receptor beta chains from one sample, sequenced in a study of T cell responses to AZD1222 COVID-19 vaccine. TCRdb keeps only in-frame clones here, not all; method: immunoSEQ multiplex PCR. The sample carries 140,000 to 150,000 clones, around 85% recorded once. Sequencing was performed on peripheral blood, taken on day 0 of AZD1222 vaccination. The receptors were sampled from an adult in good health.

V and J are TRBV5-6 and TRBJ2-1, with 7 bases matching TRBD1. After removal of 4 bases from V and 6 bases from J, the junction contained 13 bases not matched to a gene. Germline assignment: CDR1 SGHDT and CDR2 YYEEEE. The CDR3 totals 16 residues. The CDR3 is CASSQMTGLILNEQFF. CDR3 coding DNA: TGTGCCAGCAGCCAGATGACAGGGCTCATACTCAATGAGCAGTTCTTC.

The CDR3 DNA reads TGTGCCACCAGCGACGCGGGGGGAAGGACCGGGGAGCTGTTTTTT. Translating gives CATSDAGGRTGELFF. This chain links TRBV15 with TRBJ2-2; 8 positions agree with TRBD2. The CDR3 spans 15 residues. Germline-derived CDR1 and CDR2 are LNHNV and YYDKDF (reference sequence). With V trimmed by 5 bases and J by 5 bases, 7 bases remained unmatched.

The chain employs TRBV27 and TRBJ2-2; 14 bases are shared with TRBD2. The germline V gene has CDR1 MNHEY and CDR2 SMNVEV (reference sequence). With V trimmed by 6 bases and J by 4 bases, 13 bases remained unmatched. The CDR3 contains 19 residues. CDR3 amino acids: CASRTTGTSGSVGTGELFF. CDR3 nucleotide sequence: TGTGCCAGCAGAACAACCGGGACTAGCGGGAGCGTAGGCACCGGGGAGCTGTTTTTT.

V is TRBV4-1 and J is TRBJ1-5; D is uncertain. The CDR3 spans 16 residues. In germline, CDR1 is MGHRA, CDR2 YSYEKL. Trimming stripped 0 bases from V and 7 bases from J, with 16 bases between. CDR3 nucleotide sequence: TGCGCCAGCAGCCAAGATGACCCCTCTCAGGAACAGCCCCAGCATTTT. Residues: CASSQDDPSQEQPQHF.

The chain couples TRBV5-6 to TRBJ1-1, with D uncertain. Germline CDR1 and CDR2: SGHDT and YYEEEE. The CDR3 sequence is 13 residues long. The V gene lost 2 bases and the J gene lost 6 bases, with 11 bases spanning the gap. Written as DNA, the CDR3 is TGTGCCAGCAGCTTAGACGCCGGACCTGAAGCTTTCTTT. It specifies CASSLDAGPEAFF.

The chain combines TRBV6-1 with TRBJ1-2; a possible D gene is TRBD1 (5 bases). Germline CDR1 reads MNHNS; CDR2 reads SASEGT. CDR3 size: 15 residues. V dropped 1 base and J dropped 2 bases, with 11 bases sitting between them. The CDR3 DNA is TGTGCCAGCAGTGAAGGGGAGTGGGGGAACTATGGCTACACCTTC. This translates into CASSEGEWGNYGYTF.

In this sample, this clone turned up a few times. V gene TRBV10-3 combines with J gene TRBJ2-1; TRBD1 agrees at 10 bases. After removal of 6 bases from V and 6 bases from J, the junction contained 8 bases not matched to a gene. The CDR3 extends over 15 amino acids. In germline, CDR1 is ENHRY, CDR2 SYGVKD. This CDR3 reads CAIRAGTGDFNEQFF. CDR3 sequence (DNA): TGTGCCATCAGAGCCGGGACAGGGGACTTCAATGAGCAGTTCTTC.

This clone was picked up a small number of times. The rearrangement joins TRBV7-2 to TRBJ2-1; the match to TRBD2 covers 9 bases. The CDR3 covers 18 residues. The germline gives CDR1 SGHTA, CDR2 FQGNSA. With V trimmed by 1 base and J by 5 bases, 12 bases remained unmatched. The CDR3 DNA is TGTGCCAGCAGCTTAGAGTGGGCGGGAGGGGTAATAAACAATGAGCAGTTCTTC. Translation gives CASSLEWAGGVINNEQFF.

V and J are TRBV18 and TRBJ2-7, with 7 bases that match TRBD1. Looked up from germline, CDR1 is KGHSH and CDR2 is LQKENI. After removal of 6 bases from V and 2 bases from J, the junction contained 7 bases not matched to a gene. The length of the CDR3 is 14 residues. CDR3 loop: CASSLGTEPYEQYF. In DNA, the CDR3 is TGTGCCAGCTCGCTTGGGACAGAACCCTACGAGCAGTACTTC.

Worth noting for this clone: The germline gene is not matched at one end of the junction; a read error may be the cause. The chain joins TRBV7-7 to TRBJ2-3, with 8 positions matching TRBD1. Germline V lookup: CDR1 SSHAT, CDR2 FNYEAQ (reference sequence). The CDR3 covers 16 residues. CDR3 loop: CASSARGPRYTDTQYF. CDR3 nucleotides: TGTGCTAGCAGCGCCAGGGGGCCCCGATACACAGATACGCAGTATTTT.

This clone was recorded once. The CDR3 DNA is TGTGCCAGCAGCCCGTTAGCGGGGGTAAACATTCAGTACTTC. It encodes CASSPLAGVNIQYF. This sequence joins TRBV3-1 (or the pseudogene TRBV3-2) and TRBJ2-4; 9 bases map to TRBD2. CDR1 is LGHDT, CDR2 YNNKEL, per germline (reference sequence). Trimming took 4 bases from V and 6 from J; bases not matched to a gene: 4. The CDR3 is 14 residues long.

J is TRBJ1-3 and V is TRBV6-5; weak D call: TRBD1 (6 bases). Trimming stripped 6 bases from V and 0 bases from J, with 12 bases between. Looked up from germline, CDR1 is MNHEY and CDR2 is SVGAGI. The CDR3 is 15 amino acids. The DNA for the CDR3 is TGTGCCAGCAGCCTGACAGGAAGCTCTGGAAACACCATATATTTT. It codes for CASSLTGSSGNTIYF.

CDR3 region: CASASGTGGNEQFF. The CDR3 nucleotides are TGCGCCAGCGCGTCCGGGACAGGGGGGAATGAGCAGTTCTTC. The J gene is TRBJ2-1, the V gene TRBV10-1; 11 bases map to TRBD1. With V trimmed by 8 bases and J by 7 bases, 7 bases remained unmatched. CDR3 length equals 14 residues. Germline values: CDR1 WNHNN, CDR2 SYGVQD (reference sequence).

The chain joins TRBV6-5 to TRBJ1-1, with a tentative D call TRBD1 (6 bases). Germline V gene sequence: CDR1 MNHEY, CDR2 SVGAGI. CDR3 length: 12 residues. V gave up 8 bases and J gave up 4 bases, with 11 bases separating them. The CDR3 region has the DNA TGTGCCAGCCAGGGGCGTCCCACTGAAGCTTTCTTT. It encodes CASQGRPTEAFF.

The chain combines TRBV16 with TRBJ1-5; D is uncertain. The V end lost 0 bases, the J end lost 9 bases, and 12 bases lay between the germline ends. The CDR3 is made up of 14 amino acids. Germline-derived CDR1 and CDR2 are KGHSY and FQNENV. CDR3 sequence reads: CASSQSQEGGPQHF. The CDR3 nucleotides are TGTGCCAGCAGCCAATCGCAAGAGGGAGGGCCCCAGCATTTT.

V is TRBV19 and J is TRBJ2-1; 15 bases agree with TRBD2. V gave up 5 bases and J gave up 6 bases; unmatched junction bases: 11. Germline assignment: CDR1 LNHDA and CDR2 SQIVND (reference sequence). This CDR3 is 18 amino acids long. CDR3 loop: CASSLRTSGGARFNEQFF. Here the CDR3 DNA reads TGTGCCAGTAGTCTGCGGACTAGCGGGGGGGCTCGGTTCAATGAGCAGTTCTTC. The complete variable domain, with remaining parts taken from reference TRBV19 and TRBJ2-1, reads DGGITQSPKYLFRKEGQNVTLSCEQNLNHDAMYWYRQDPGQGLRLIYYSQIVNDFQKGDIAEGYSVSREKKESFPLTVTSAQKNPTAFYLCASSLRTSGGARFNEQFFGPGTRLTVL.

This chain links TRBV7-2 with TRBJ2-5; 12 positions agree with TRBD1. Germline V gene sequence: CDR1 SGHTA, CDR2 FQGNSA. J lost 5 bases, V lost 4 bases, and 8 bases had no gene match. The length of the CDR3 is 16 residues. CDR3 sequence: CASSSQPGQGAETQYF. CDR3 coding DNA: TGTGCCAGCAGCTCCCAACCGGGACAGGGGGCGGAGACCCAGTACTTC.

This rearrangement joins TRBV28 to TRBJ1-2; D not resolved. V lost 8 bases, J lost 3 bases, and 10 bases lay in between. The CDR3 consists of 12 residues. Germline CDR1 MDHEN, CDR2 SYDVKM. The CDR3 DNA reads TGTGCCAGCGGGATCTCCCACTATGGCTACACCTTC. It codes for CASGISHYGYTF.

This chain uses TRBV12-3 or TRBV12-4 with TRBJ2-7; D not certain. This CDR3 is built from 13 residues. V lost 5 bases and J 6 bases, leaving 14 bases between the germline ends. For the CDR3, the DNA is TGTGCCAGCAGTCCGCAGACCCTGGGCGAGCAGTACTTC. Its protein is CASSPQTLGEQYF.

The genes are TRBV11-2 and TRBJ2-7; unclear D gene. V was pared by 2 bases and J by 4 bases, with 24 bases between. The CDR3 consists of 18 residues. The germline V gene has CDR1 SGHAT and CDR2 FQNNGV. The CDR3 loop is CASSLKSFRLGSTYEQYF. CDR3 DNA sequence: TGTGCCAGCAGCTTAAAATCTTTCCGACTGGGGTCGACATACGAGCAGTACTTC.

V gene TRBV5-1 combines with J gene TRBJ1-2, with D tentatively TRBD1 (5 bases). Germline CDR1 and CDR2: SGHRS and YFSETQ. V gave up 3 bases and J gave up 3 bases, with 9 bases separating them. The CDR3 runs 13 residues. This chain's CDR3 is CASSWDLDYGYTF. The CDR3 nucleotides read TGCGCCAGCAGCTGGGACCTGGACTATGGCTACACCTTC.

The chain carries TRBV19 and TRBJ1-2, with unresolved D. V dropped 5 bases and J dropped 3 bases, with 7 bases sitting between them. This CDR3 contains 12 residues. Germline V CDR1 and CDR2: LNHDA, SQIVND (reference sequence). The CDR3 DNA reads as TGTGCCAGTAGTCAGGCCTACTATGGCTACACCTTC. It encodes CASSQAYYGYTF. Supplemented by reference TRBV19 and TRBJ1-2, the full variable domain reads DGGITQSPKYLFRKEGQNVTLSCEQNLNHDAMYWYRQDPGQGLRLIYYSQIVNDFQKGDIAEGYSVSREKKESFPLTVTSAQKNPTAFYLCASSQAYYGYTFGSGTRLTVV.

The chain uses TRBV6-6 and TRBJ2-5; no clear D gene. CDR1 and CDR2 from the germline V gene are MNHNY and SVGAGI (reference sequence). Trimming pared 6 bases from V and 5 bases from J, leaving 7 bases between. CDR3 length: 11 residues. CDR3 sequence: CASSLGETQYF. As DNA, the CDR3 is TGTGCCAGCAGCCTGGGGGAGACCCAGTACTTC.

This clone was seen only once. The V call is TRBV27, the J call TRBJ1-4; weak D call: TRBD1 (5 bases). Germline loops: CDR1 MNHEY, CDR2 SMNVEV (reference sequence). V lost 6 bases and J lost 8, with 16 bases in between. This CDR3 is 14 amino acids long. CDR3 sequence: CASRDGGGGEKLFF. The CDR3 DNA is TGTGCCAGCAGGGACGGGGGAGGTGGGGAAAAACTGTTTTTT.

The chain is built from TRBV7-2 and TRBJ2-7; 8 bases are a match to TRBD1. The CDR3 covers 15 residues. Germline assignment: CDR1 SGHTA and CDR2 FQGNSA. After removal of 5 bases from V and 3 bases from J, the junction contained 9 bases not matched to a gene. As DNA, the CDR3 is TGTGCCAGCAGCGTGACAGGGGCCCCCCACTACGAGCAGTACTTC. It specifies CASSVTGAPHYEQYF.

For the CDR3, the DNA is TGTGCCAGCACGTCTCCGGGGGGCGGGGCAGATACGCAGTATTTT. It translates to CASTSPGGGADTQYF. J is TRBJ2-3 and V is TRBV28; D is possibly TRBD2 (7 bases). V lost 7 bases, J lost 4 bases, and 18 bases lay in between. Germline loops: CDR1 MDHEN, CDR2 SYDVKM. This CDR3 has 15 amino acids.

CDR3: CASSVPTGGPHNEQFF. CDR3 sequence (DNA): TGTGCCAGCAGCGTTCCGACAGGGGGCCCCCACAATGAGCAGTTCTTC. V gene TRBV9 combines with J gene TRBJ2-1, with TRBD1 identical over 10 bases. Losses at the gene ends were 2 bases for V and 5 bases for J; bases not matched to a gene: 7. The CDR3 contains 16 residues. Per the germline V gene, CDR1 is SGDLS and CDR2 is YYNGEE.

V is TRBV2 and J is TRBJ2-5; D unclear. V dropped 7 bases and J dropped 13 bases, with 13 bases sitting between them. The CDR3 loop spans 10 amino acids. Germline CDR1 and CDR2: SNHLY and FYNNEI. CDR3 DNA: TGTGCCAGCAAGGTGGGCCCCGGGTACTTC. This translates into CASKVGPGYF. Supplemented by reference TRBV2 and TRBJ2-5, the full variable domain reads EPEVTQTPSHQVTQMGQEVILRCVPISNHLYFYWYRQILGQKVEFLVSFYNNEISEKSEIFDDQFSVERPDGSNFTLKIRSTKLEDSAMYFCASKVGPGYFGPGTRLLVL.